What follows are 15 T cell receptor beta chains derived from one specimen sequenced in a study of blood T cells in healthy people across ages. The second PCR ran about 7 to 12 cycles with a sample-barcoded 5' primer and J-beta primers. One entry per CDR3 protein, called by TCRdb with MiXCR from the 5' RACE reads. Of 1.5 million to 2 million distinct CDR3 sequences in the sample, under 30% are singletons; the top ten hold more than 6%. Sequenced material: blood. Receptors originate from a woman aged 25 to 39 in good health.

V gene TRBV7-2 combines with J gene TRBJ2-7; D perhaps matches TRBD2 (5 bases). Germline V gene lookup returns CDR1 SGHTA and CDR2 FQGNSA. The CDR3 consists of 15 residues. V was cut by 5 bases and J by 2 bases, with 16 bases left in between. The CDR3 loop reads CASSQSRRRAYEQYF. The DNA of the CDR3 is TGTGCCAGCAGCCAAAGCAGGAGGCGGGCCTACGAGCAGTACTTC.

The table lists this clonotype with many counts. This chain uses TRBV4-1 with TRBJ2-1; D unclear. This CDR3 spans 14 amino acids. Germline V gene data show CDR1 as MGHRA and CDR2 as YSYEKL. V lost 0 bases, J lost 8 bases, and 11 bases lay in between. The CDR3 DNA follows: TGCGCCAGCAGCCAAGATGGGGATATCTATGAGCAGTTCTTC. Protein: CASSQDGDIYEQFF.

The chain uses TRBV9 and TRBJ1-2; weak D call: TRBD1 (5 bases). The CDR3 has 13 residues. V dropped 0 bases and J dropped 9 bases, with 12 bases sitting between them. Germline lookup yields CDR1 SGDLS and CDR2 YYNGEE. Written as DNA, the CDR3 is TGTGCCAGCAGCGTAGTGGAGGGGCGAAGCTACACCTTC. This gives the protein CASSVVEGRSYTF.

This clonotype has just a few counts. The chain is built from TRBV15 and TRBJ2-1; D unclear. Trimming took off 5 bases at V and 0 bases at J, with 11 bases between the two ends. The length of the CDR3 is 15 residues. The germline gives CDR1 LNHNV, CDR2 YYDKDF (reference sequence). Written as DNA, the CDR3 is TGTGCCACCAGCGGTTCCCAGAGCTCCTACAATGAGCAGTTCTTC. Protein sequence: CATSGSQSSYNEQFF.

The chain employs TRBV20-1 and TRBJ2-3; the D gene is possibly TRBD1 (6 bases). V was trimmed by 6 bases and J by 0 bases, leaving 16 bases between them. CDR1 DFQATT and CDR2 SNEGSKA come from the germline V gene (reference sequence). The CDR3 runs 15 residues. The CDR3 is CSAPLRTGSTDTQYF. The CDR3 bases are TGCAGTGCCCCTCTGCGTACAGGGAGCACAGATACGCAGTATTTT.

As for this clonotype: This sequence may be a read error, since a much larger clone differs from it by one base. The chain uses TRBV29-1 and TRBJ2-7; no clear D. V shed 5 bases and J shed 5 bases, with 10 bases lying between them. Per the germline V gene, CDR1 is SQVTM and CDR2 is ANQGSEA. The CDR3 is 11 residues long. CDR3 nucleotides: TGCAGCGTTTGCATCCCCGACGAGCAGTACTTC. As protein: CSVCIPDEQYF.

The chain's CDR3 is CASSLLQGAQETQYF. As DNA, the CDR3 is TGCGCCAGCAGCTTGTTGCAGGGGGCGCAGGAGACCCAGTACTTC. The chain joins TRBV5-1 to TRBJ2-5; 8 positions agree with TRBD1. Germline loops: CDR1 SGHRS, CDR2 YFSETQ. This CDR3 spans 15 amino acids. V trimming: 1 base; J trimming: 5 bases; junction bases outside the gene matches: 7.

With regard to this clonotype: A read error may be the cause here, since a much bigger clone is one base away. The gene calls are TRBV18 and TRBJ2-5, with D possibly called TRBD1 or TRBD2 (5 bases each). Germline-derived CDR1 and CDR2 are KGHSH and LQKENI. The CDR3 has 14 residues. The CDR3 here is CASSPGAVQETRYF. For the CDR3, the DNA is TGTGCCAGCTCTCCCGGGGCAGTTCAGGAGACCCGGTACTTC. Full variable domain (rest looked up from reference TRBV18 and TRBJ2-5): NAGVMQNPRHLVRRRGQEARLRCSPMKGHSHVYWYRQLPEEGLKFMVYLQKENIIDESGMPKERFSAEFPKEGPSILRIQQVVRGDSAAYFCASSPGAVQETRYFGPGTRLLVL.

CDR3: CASSQDRGLPEAFF. DNA of the CDR3: TGTGCCAGCAGCCAAGATCGGGGGCTCCCTGAAGCTTTCTTT. J is TRBJ1-1 and V is TRBV3-1; D possibly corresponds to TRBD1 (6 bases). The CDR3 covers 14 residues. Germline V lookup: CDR1 LGHDT, CDR2 YNNKEL (reference sequence). V shed 0 bases and J shed 6 bases, with 11 bases lying between them.

A remark on this clonotype: An end of the junction differs from the germline gene, which may be a read error. The chain combines TRBV5-1 with TRBJ2-7, with a possible D match to TRBD1 (6 bases). This CDR3 has 14 residues. In germline, CDR1 is SGHRS, CDR2 YFSETQ. The CDR3 sequence: CVSSLAPGVNEQYF. DNA of the CDR3: TGCGTCAGCAGCTTGGCCCCAGGGGTTAACGAGCAGTACTTC.

Only a few counts were recorded for this clonotype. This chain links TRBV5-1 with TRBJ2-2; no firm D call. This CDR3 spans 16 amino acids. Germline CDR1 and CDR2: SGHRS and YFSETQ. Trimming shortened V by 3 bases and J by 0 bases, and 12 bases separated the two germline ends. In DNA, the CDR3 is TGCGCCAGCAGCTGGCCCCAGAACGCGAACACCGGGGAGCTGTTTTTT. It codes for CASSWPQNANTGELFF. The complete variable domain, with remaining parts taken from reference TRBV5-1 and TRBJ2-2, reads KAGVTQTPRYLIKTRGQQVTLSCSPISGHRSVSWYQQTPGQGLQFLFEYFSETQRNKGNFPGRFSGRQFSNSRSEMNVSTLELGDSALYLCASSWPQNANTGELFFGEGSRLTVL.

This clonotype showed up just a few times. The V gene is TRBV6-5, the J gene TRBJ2-5; 7 nucleotides agree with TRBD2. V gave up 5 bases and J gave up 9 bases; unmatched junction bases: 15. The CDR3 extends over 15 amino acids. Per germline, CDR1 MNHEY and CDR2 SVGAGI. CDR3 loop: CASSETSSTSVAQYF. The DNA of the CDR3 is TGTGCCAGCAGTGAGACTAGCTCTACAAGTGTGGCCCAGTACTTC.

The chain recombines TRBV13 with TRBJ2-3, with 7 bases that match TRBD1. The CDR3 runs 16 residues. The V segment lost 4 bases and the J segment 0 bases; nucleotides outside the gene matches: 7. CDR1 is PRHDT and CDR2 is FYEKMQ in the germline V gene (reference sequence). CDR3 DNA sequence: TGTGCCAGCAGCTCCGAAAGGGACAGAAGCACAGATACGCAGTATTTT. Translation: CASSSERDRSTDTQYF.

The rearrangement uses TRBV10-3 and TRBJ2-7; D is uncertain. Deletions cut 10 bases from V and 0 bases from J, with 16 bases between. The germline gives CDR1 ENHRY, CDR2 SYGVKD. This CDR3 region has 14 residues. The CDR3 spells CATSVGRNSYEQYF. CDR3 sequence (DNA): TGTGCCACCTCAGTTGGCAGGAACTCCTACGAGCAGTACTTC.

The table lists this clonotype with many counts. V is TRBV12-3 or TRBV12-4 and J is TRBJ1-2; tentative D call: TRBD1 (6 bases). With 5 bases removed from V and 7 bases from J, the gap between germline ends came to 11 bases. The CDR3 loop spans 12 amino acids. The DNA for the CDR3 is TGTGCCAGCAGTGGGACAATTCGTGGCTACACCTTC. Its translation: CASSGTIRGYTF.